Each of the 27 T cell receptor beta chains below was sequenced from the same sample in a study of blood T cell repertoires in COVID-19. Here immunoSEQ multiplex PCR was the method, and the copy in TCRdb shows in-frame clones only, minus some. The sample includes tens of thousands of clones, around two thirds of them seen just once. The source material was peripheral blood. The receptor source for this set is a man between 65 and 80 years old with COVID-19, enrolled during active disease.

V usage is TRBV7-9 and J usage is TRBJ2-1; the match to TRBD1 covers 7 bases. The CDR3 runs to 16 residues. J gave up 0 bases and V 6 bases, and 8 bases lay outside the gene matches. Looked up from germline, CDR1 is SEHNR and CDR2 is FQNEAQ (reference sequence). The CDR3 here is CASSSRGGSSYNEQFF. The CDR3 coding sequence is TGTGCCAGCAGTTCCCGAGGGGGCAGCTCCTACAATGAGCAGTTCTTC.

The J gene is TRBJ2-2, the V gene TRBV27; 8 bases are a match to TRBD2. The germline CDR1 and CDR2 sequences are MNHEY and SMNVEV (reference sequence). This CDR3 contains 12 residues. Losses at the gene ends were 8 bases for V and 7 bases for J; bases not matched to a gene: 3. The CDR3 bases are TGTGCCAGCGGGCGGGAGGTCGGGGAGCTGTTTTTT. Translating it yields CASGREVGELFF.

J is TRBJ1-4 and V is TRBV10-3; a possible D gene is TRBD1 (5 bases). V lost 5 bases to trimming and J lost 0 bases, with 10 bases between them. Germline V gene data show CDR1 as ENHRY and CDR2 as SYGVKD. There are 15 residues in the CDR3. CDR3 in DNA: TGTGCCATCAGTCATGACAGAGCAACTAATGAAAAACTGTTTTTT. Translated: CAISHDRATNEKLFF.

V gene TRBV9 combines with J gene TRBJ1-3; unclear D gene. CDR1 is SGDLS, CDR2 YYNGEE, per germline. Trimming took off 0 bases at V and 0 bases at J, with 10 bases between the two ends. The CDR3 covers 16 residues. This CDR3 is CASSVGRVLSGNTIYF. The CDR3 nucleotides read TGTGCCAGCAGCGTAGGACGGGTACTCTCTGGAAACACCATATATTTT.

The chain links TRBV4-3 to TRBJ1-5, with D possibly matching TRBD1 (6 bases). V was trimmed by 0 bases and J by 5 bases, leaving 11 bases between them. CDR1 is LGHNA, CDR2 YSLEER, per germline. This CDR3 has 15 amino acids. CDR3 sequence (DNA): TGCGCCAGCAGCCAAGATTCGGGGGGCTATCAGCCCCAGCATTTT. The encoded protein is CASSQDSGGYQPQHF.

This rearrangement joins TRBV19 to TRBJ1-3; 7 nucleotides align to TRBD1. The CDR3 contains 16 residues. Germline CDR1 is LNHDA and CDR2 is SQIVND (reference sequence). V was pared by 5 bases and J by 0 bases, with 7 bases of the junction left unmatched. CDR3 sequence reads: CASSLQGKSSGNTIYF. The CDR3 region has the DNA TGTGCCAGTAGTCTACAGGGGAAGAGCTCTGGAAACACCATATATTTT.

CDR3 in DNA: TGTGCCAGCAGTCGAACAACTAGCGGGAGTCCCGGGGAGCTGTTTTTT. It codes for CASSRTTSGSPGELFF. V is TRBV7-9 and J is TRBJ2-2; 11 positions match TRBD2. In germline, CDR1 is SEHNR, CDR2 FQNEAQ (reference sequence). Losses at the gene ends were 6 bases for V and 6 bases for J; bases not matched to a gene: 9. CDR3 size: 16 residues.

V usage is TRBV10-3 and J usage is TRBJ1-5; 8 nucleotides line up with TRBD1. The trim removed 4 bases at V and 1 base at J, leaving 6 bases unmatched. Germline V gene lookup returns CDR1 ENHRY and CDR2 SYGVKD. The CDR3 is made up of 16 amino acids. The CDR3 sequence: CAISGTGLGSNQPQHF. The CDR3 DNA follows: TGTGCCATCAGTGGGACAGGGCTCGGGAGCAATCAGCCCCAGCATTTT.

For the CDR3, the DNA is TGTGCCAGCAGCCGGGGACTAGCGGGGACCTACGAGCAGTACTTC. It translates to CASSRGLAGTYEQYF. This chain connects TRBV13 to TRBJ2-7, with 13 positions matching TRBD2. V lost 5 bases, J lost 2 bases, and 3 bases stayed unmatched. CDR3 size: 15 residues. Germline V gene data show CDR1 as PRHDT and CDR2 as FYEKMQ (reference sequence).

V gene TRBV3-1 (or the pseudogene TRBV3-2) combines with J gene TRBJ2-1; 7 bases map to TRBD2. Germline V CDR1 and CDR2: LGHDT, YNNKEL (reference sequence). The CDR3 is 15 residues long. J gave up 2 bases and V 0 bases, and 1 base lay outside the gene matches. The CDR3 loop is CASSQERETYNEQFF. In DNA, the CDR3 is TGTGCCAGCAGCCAAGAGCGGGAGACCTACAATGAGCAGTTCTTC.

This rearrangement joins TRBV28 to TRBJ1-1; TRBD1 matches at 8 bases. The germline CDR1 and CDR2 sequences are MDHEN and SYDVKM. The CDR3 is made up of 16 amino acids. V shed 6 bases, J shed 4 bases, and the junction held 13 bases outside the gene matches. CDR3 amino acids: CASRPSGGAKGTEAFF. DNA for the CDR3: TGTGCCAGCAGACCCTCAGGGGGCGCGAAGGGCACTGAAGCTTTCTTT.

This clone was counted many times. This chain connects TRBV5-5 to TRBJ1-5, with D possibly matching TRBD1 (6 bases). The germline gives CDR1 SGHKS, CDR2 YYEKEE (reference sequence). The CDR3 covers 15 residues. V shed 0 bases and J shed 7 bases, with 14 bases lying between them. This CDR3 reads CASSLGGGATQPQHF. The CDR3 DNA follows: TGTGCCAGCAGCTTGGGTGGGGGGGCCACACAGCCCCAGCATTTT. Full variable domain (remainder filled in from reference TRBV5-5 and TRBJ1-5): DAGVTQSPTHLIKTRGQQVTLRCSPISGHKSVSWYQQVLGQGPQFIFQYYEKEERGRGNFPDRFSARQFPNYSSELNVNALLLGDSALYLCASSLGGGATQPQHFGDGTRLSIL.

This sequence joins TRBV6-5 and TRBJ2-3; 10 nucleotides line up with TRBD1. Per germline, CDR1 MNHEY and CDR2 SVGAGI. The ends lost 5 bases at V and 5 bases at J; junction bases unmatched: 7. The CDR3 has 15 residues. CDR3 DNA sequence: TGTGCCAGCAGTATCGGACAGGGGGGGGGAGATACGCAGTATTTT. It is translated as CASSIGQGGGDTQYF.

This clone appeared a few times. The DNA for the CDR3 is TGTGCCAGCAGCCAAGAAACTAGCGGCTCCTACGAGCAGTACTTC. This codes for CASSQETSGSYEQYF. The chain employs TRBV4-2 and TRBJ2-7, with 8 bases that match TRBD2. This CDR3 region has 15 residues. CDR1 is LGHNA, CDR2 YNFKEQ, per germline. V was pared by 0 bases and J by 0 bases, with 1 base of the junction left unmatched.

DNA for the CDR3: TGTGCCAGCAGTTTACCGGAGGGAGGGACTTCCAATGAGCAGTTCTTC. Its translation: CASSLPEGGTSNEQFF. The V gene is TRBV6-5, the J gene TRBJ2-1, with 7 bases fitting TRBD2. After removal of 4 bases from V and 6 bases from J, the junction contained 12 bases not matched to a gene. Germline CDR1 is MNHEY and CDR2 is SVGAGI. The CDR3 is 16 amino acids.

The gene calls are TRBV5-6 and TRBJ2-3, with 9 bases fitting TRBD2. The CDR3 is 16 residues long. J lost 3 bases, V lost 1 base, and 6 bases had no gene match. Germline V gene lookup returns CDR1 SGHDT and CDR2 YYEEEE. CDR3 coding DNA: TGTGCCAGCAGCTTGATTAGCGGGAGAGGGACAGATACGCAGTATTTT. Protein: CASSLISGRGTDTQYF.

This chain's CDR3 is CASSLMSLAGANEQFF. CDR3 nucleotide sequence: TGTGCCAGCAGCTTAATGTCCCTAGCGGGAGCAAATGAGCAGTTCTTC. This chain uses TRBV7-3 with TRBJ2-1; TRBD2 aligns across 10 bases. J gave up 7 bases and V 1 base, and 7 bases lay outside the gene matches. This CDR3 region has 16 residues. CDR1 is SGHTA, CDR2 FQGTGA, per germline.

The chain uses TRBV6-1 and TRBJ2-3; 11 nucleotides line up with TRBD1. This CDR3 is 18 amino acids long. The germline gives CDR1 MNHNS, CDR2 SASEGT. J gave up 5 bases and V 4 bases, and 14 bases lay outside the gene matches. CDR3 nucleotide sequence: TGTGCCAGCAGTGGCGGGCCGGCGGGGGGACAGGGGGGAGATACGCAGTATTTT. This translates into CASSGGPAGGQGGDTQYF.

The chain recombines TRBV29-1 with TRBJ2-5; 10 bases are a match to TRBD1. V lost 7 bases to trimming and J lost 1 base; unmatched junction nucleotides: 3. Looked up from germline, CDR1 is SQVTM and CDR2 is ANQGSEA. The CDR3 contains 13 residues. The DNA for the CDR3 is TGCAGCGCTAGGACAGGGGGCCAAGAGACCCAGTACTTC. Its protein product is CSARTGGQETQYF.

V is TRBV9 and J is TRBJ2-3; TRBD2 aligns across 12 bases. Losses at the gene ends were 2 bases for V and 2 bases for J; bases not matched to a gene: 3. This CDR3 spans 16 amino acids. Germline assignment: CDR1 SGDLS and CDR2 YYNGEE. CDR3 sequence (DNA): TGTGCCAGCAGCGTTAGGACTAGCGGGAACACAGATACGCAGTATTTT. Protein product: CASSVRTSGNTDTQYF.

V and J are TRBV29-1 and TRBJ2-1, with 14 bases fitting TRBD2. CDR1 and CDR2 from the germline V gene are SQVTM and ANQGSEA. The CDR3 extends over 14 amino acids. V shed 6 bases, J shed 15 bases, and the junction held 13 bases outside the gene matches. Here the CDR3 DNA reads TGCAGCGTGCGACTAGCGGGAGGGAGGGATAATATGTTCTTC. Its protein product is CSVRLAGGRDNMFF.

The gene calls are TRBV7-3 and TRBJ2-2, with TRBD2 matching over 7 bases. The V segment lost 6 bases and the J segment 4 bases; nucleotides outside the gene matches: 2. Germline CDR1 reads SGHTA; CDR2 reads FQGTGA. This CDR3 has 13 amino acids. The CDR3 DNA reads TGTGCCAGCAGTACGGGGGGCACCGGGGAGCTGTTTTTT. This translates into CASSTGGTGELFF.

V is TRBV2 and J is TRBJ2-1, with 9 positions matching TRBD2. The CDR3 contains 15 residues. The V gene's germline CDR1 is SNHLY and CDR2 FYNNEI. The V and J ends lost 7 bases and 6 bases, in that order; junction bases with no gene match: 10. The CDR3 region is CASKPPGLAANEQFF. The CDR3 DNA reads as TGTGCCAGCAAACCTCCGGGACTAGCAGCCAATGAGCAGTTCTTC.

On this clone itself: The germline gene is not matched at one end of the junction; a read error may be the cause. This sequence joins TRBV19 and TRBJ1-5, with 7 bases lining up with TRBD1. Germline V lookup: CDR1 LNHDA, CDR2 SQIVND (reference sequence). The CDR3 contains 15 residues. The CDR3 DNA reads TGTGCCAGTAGTATAAGTGGGACAGATTTTTTGATACTGAATTTT. Translated: CASSISGTDFLILNF. The whole variable domain, filled in from reference TRBV19 and TRBJ1-5, reads DGGITQSPKYLFRKEGQNVTLSCEQNLNHDAMYWYRQDPGQGLRLIYYSQIVNDFQKGDIAEGYSVSREKKESFPLTVTSAQKNPTAFYLCASSISGTDFLILNFGDGTRLSIL.

The chain recombines TRBV3-1 (or the pseudogene TRBV3-2) with TRBJ2-1; possibly TRBD1 for D (6 bases). The germline V and J ends were trimmed by 1 base and 9 bases, with 16 bases remaining between them. This CDR3 spans 15 amino acids. In germline, CDR1 is LGHDT, CDR2 YNNKEL (reference sequence). The CDR3 is CASSQGQAQGTEQFF. The CDR3 nucleotides read TGTGCCAGCAGCCAAGGACAGGCCCAGGGGACTGAGCAGTTCTTC.

This clone was picked up a small number of times. The rearrangement uses TRBV7-9 and TRBJ1-1; 7 nucleotides agree with TRBD1. The J segment lost 7 bases and the V segment lost 5 bases, leaving 4 bases of the junction unmatched. The germline V gene encodes CDR1 SEHNR and CDR2 FQNEAQ (reference sequence). CDR3 size: 12 residues. CDR3 nucleotide sequence: TGTGCCAGCAGCGCAGACAGGGTTGAAGCTTTCTTT. As protein: CASSADRVEAFF.

V is TRBV27 and J is TRBJ1-2, with 9 bases matching TRBD1. Looked up from germline, CDR1 is MNHEY and CDR2 is SMNVEV (reference sequence). This CDR3 is 14 amino acids long. J gave up 5 bases and V 2 bases, and 3 bases lay outside the gene matches. CDR3 nucleotides: TGTGCCAGCAGTTTACAGGACAGGGGATATGGCTACACCTTC. Amino acids: CASSLQDRGYGYTF.